This T cell receptor (beta chain) comes out of a study of cytomegalovirus exposure and HLA in healthy donors. Study-level findings and limits: HLA alleles were associated with 15,000 to 20,000 TCR beta sequences in a later analysis at 0.05 false discovery rate.

Use of 60 Vbeta and 13 Jbeta primers characterized the PCR. Clones were sequenced by immunoSEQ multiplex PCR, and TCRdb holds only the in-frame ones, with some missing. Of around 50,000 clones in the sample, 72% were seen once. The V end lost 6 bases, the J end lost 8 bases, and 16 bases lay between the germline ends. In germline, CDR1 is KGHSH, CDR2 LQKENI. The CDR3 is made up of 13 amino acids. In this sample, this clone turned up a few times. The target antigen is unknown. The receptor comes from a woman in her forties or fifties in good health and CMV-seropositive. The sequencing sample was made of PBMCs. The chain couples TRBV18 to TRBJ1-1; perhaps TRBD1 as D (6 bases). The CDR3 loop is CASSDTGYPEAFF. In nucleotides, the CDR3 is TGTGCCAGCTCCGACACAGGGTACCCGGAAGCTTTCTTT.